The present T cell receptor (beta chain) was sequenced within a study of early T cells in non-severe SARS-CoV-2 infection. As for the study in general: RNA in bulk from unsorted whole blood was sequenced, and chains were unpaired.

Germline V gives CDR1 SGHRS, CDR2 YFSETQ. The CDR3 is made up of 15 amino acids. The V end was cut by 5 bases, the J end by 5 bases, with 17 bases between. This clonotype came up a few times. Its specificity is unknown. Study-level points and caveats: VDJdb matches were skewed toward anti-spike CD8 T cell responses.

Each CDR3 protein is one row after TCRdb ran MiXCR on the 5' RACE reads. This sample has some 36,000 distinct CDR3 sequences, with under 8% found just once. The chain couples TRBV5-1 to TRBJ2-1; D is uncertain. The clonotype comes from an adult who was a healthcare worker with PCR-confirmed SARS-CoV-2 infection or an uninfected control (not recorded which). The specimen comprised whole blood, sampled at baseline. The CDR3 nucleotides are TGCGCCAGCAGATCCCACGCACAATTTGACAATGAGCAGTTCTTC. Its protein is CASRSHAQFDNEQFF.